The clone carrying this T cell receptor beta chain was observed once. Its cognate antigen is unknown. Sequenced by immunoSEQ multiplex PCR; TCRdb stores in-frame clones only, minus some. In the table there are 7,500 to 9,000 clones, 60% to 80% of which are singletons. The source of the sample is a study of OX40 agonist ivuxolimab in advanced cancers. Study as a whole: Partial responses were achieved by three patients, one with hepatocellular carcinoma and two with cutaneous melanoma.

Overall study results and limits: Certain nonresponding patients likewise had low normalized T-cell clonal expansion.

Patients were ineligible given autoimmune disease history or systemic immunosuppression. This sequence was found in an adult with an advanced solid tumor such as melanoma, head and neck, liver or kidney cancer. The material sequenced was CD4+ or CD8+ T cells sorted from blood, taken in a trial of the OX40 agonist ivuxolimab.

The DNA for the CDR3 is TGTGCCAGCAGCGTAGTCCAGGGAGGTGGCTACACCTTC. Its protein product is CASSVVQGGGYTF. The rearrangement links TRBV9 to TRBJ1-2; possible D gene TRBD1, 5 bases. Between the trimmed V and J ends, which lost 0 bases and 7 bases, there was a span of 10 bases. The CDR3 contains 13 residues. Germline lookup yields CDR1 SGDLS and CDR2 YYNGEE.